This T cell receptor beta chain was identified during a study of blood T cells in healthy people across ages. Trimming stripped 8 bases from V and 10 bases from J, with 14 bases between. The germline gives CDR1 SNHLY, CDR2 FYNNEI. This CDR3 is built from 11 residues. Alongside a J-beta primer mix, a sample-barcoded 5' primer served in a second PCR lasting roughly 7 to 11 cycles. TCRdb processed the 5' RACE reads anew with MiXCR; each CDR3 protein has one entry. The sample shows some 700,000 distinct CDR3 sequences, about a fifth of them seen only once. Worth noting for this clonotype: Its matching antigen is unknown.

Donors gave around 9.3 milliliters of peripheral blood apiece. Study results and caveats: Versus aged donors, long-lived donors had higher diversity and more naive CD4+ cells. A roughly linear age-dependent decrease characterized TCR beta diversity per million T cells.

This chain joins TRBV2 and TRBJ1-1; D uncertain. The receptor's source is a man aged 70-80 years in good health. The specimen sequenced was blood. In DNA form, the CDR3 reads TGTGCCAGCTTGGAGACGAGAACAGCTTTCTTT. Its translation is CASLETRTAFF.